The 21 T cell receptor beta chains below come from one sample, sequenced in a study of breast tumors, draining lymph nodes, adjacent tissues. The lymph nodes were axillary draining lymph nodes from breast cancer patients. TCRdb itself ran the multiplex PCR reads through MiXCR, one entry per CDR3 protein. The sample has over 150,000 distinct CDR3 sequences, roughly 30% seen once. Source material: axillary lymph node tissue. The receptors here all came from a female donor with breast cancer. Some clones in this sample may be carry-over from other donors' samples.

The CDR3 nucleotides are TGTGCCAGCAGTTACTCGGAGGAGAGGACAGAATCAACTAATGAAAAACTGTTTTTT. Its translation is CASSYSEERTESTNEKLFF. The V gene is TRBV6-6, the J gene TRBJ1-4, with D possibly matching TRBD1 (6 bases). V was cut by 0 bases and J by 0 bases, with 17 bases left in between. Looked up from germline, CDR1 is MNHNY and CDR2 is SVGAGI (reference sequence). This CDR3 is built from 19 residues.

This clonotype was seen more than once but under ten times. A much larger clone lies one base from this, so it may be a read error. The rearrangement uses TRBV12-5 and TRBJ1-5; no reliable D call. The V end was cut by 6 bases, the J end by 6 bases, with 12 bases between. This CDR3 contains 13 residues. The V gene's germline CDR1 is LGHNT and CDR2 FRNRAP. The CDR3 region is CASGSTLSQPQHF. CDR3 sequence (DNA): TGTGCTAGTGGAAGCACACTTTCTCAGCCCCAGCATTTT.

The V and J genes are TRBV7-2 and TRBJ2-3; D is uncertain. Trimming left V 0 bases short and J 1 base short, with 8 bases between. CDR3 length: 15 residues. The germline gives CDR1 SGHTA, CDR2 FQGNSA. The CDR3 loop reads CASSLAVGGTDTQYF. The CDR3 nucleotides are TGTGCCAGCAGCTTAGCAGTGGGCGGCACAGATACGCAGTATTTT.

Ten or more counts support this clonotype. The chain carries TRBV20-1 and TRBJ2-1; 12 bases are a match to TRBD2. Germline assignment: CDR1 DFQATT and CDR2 SNEGSKA (reference sequence). With 2 bases clipped from V and 9 bases from J, the junction kept 11 bases outside the gene matches. CDR3 length: 16 amino acids. DNA for the CDR3: TGCAGTGCTAGAAGACTAGCGGGAGTTGTAGGGGGTGAGCAGTTCTTC. Its translation: CSARRLAGVVGGEQFF.

V gene TRBV28 combines with J gene TRBJ1-2, with D unclear. Germline V gene sequence: CDR1 MDHEN, CDR2 SYDVKM. This CDR3 has 13 residues. Trimming stripped 3 bases from V and 4 bases from J, with 9 bases between. CDR3 sequence: CASSFPGPYGYTF. The CDR3 region has the DNA TGTGCCAGCAGTTTTCCGGGCCCCTATGGCTACACCTTC.

The chain links TRBV6-1 to TRBJ1-5, with D maybe TRBD1 (6 bases). From germline, CDR1 is MNHNS and CDR2 SASEGT. The CDR3 consists of 15 residues. Trimming took off 1 base at V and 6 bases at J, with 13 bases between the two ends. The CDR3 bases are TGTGCCAGCAGTGAAGGTATACAGGGCGGTCAGCCCCAGCATTTT. It yields the protein CASSEGIQGGQPQHF.

This sequence joins TRBV5-6 and TRBJ1-6, with D perhaps TRBD1 (5 bases). V was clipped by 3 bases and J by 5 bases, with 15 bases between them. The CDR3 covers 16 residues. From germline, CDR1 is SGHDT and CDR2 YYEEEE. The CDR3 is CASSSAGLADNSPLHF. CDR3 bases: TGTGCCAGCAGCTCCGCGGGACTAGCGGATAATTCACCCCTCCACTTT.

This clonotype appeared many times. J is TRBJ1-2 and V is TRBV19; D remains unclear. Trimming took off 5 bases at V and 6 bases at J, with 13 bases between the two ends. CDR3 length: 13 amino acids. Germline assignment: CDR1 LNHDA and CDR2 SQIVND (reference sequence). For the CDR3, the DNA is TGTGCCAGTAGTCCCCGTCTTCAGGATGGCTACACCTTC. Residues: CASSPRLQDGYTF.

The chain links TRBV11-2 to TRBJ1-1; D is uncertain. This CDR3 spans 13 amino acids. Trimming left V 8 bases short and J 0 bases short, with 10 bases between. Germline CDR1 and CDR2: SGHAT and FQNNGV. The CDR3: CASGEWMNTEAFF. CDR3 DNA: TGTGCCAGCGGAGAATGGATGAACACTGAAGCTTTCTTT.

This clonotype was seen once. The chain recombines TRBV9 with TRBJ2-2, with TRBD1 matching over 11 bases. Judging by the DNA end, TRBJ2-3 fits better; the J call may be wrong. CDR3 length equals 17 residues. Germline CDR1 and CDR2: SGDLS and YYNGEE. The CDR3 reads CASSVPDRGPGTDTQYF. The CDR3 DNA follows: TGTGCCAGCAGCGTACCGGACAGGGGGCCGGGCACAGATACGCAGTATTTT.

This clonotype was observed at least ten times. J is TRBJ2-5 and V is TRBV12-3 or TRBV12-4; TRBD2 matches at 10 bases. V lost 1 base and J lost 5; bases outside the gene matches: 4. The CDR3 runs 15 residues. CDR3 in amino acids: CASSLELAGPETQYF. CDR3 DNA sequence: TGTGCCAGCAGTTTAGAACTAGCGGGACCGGAGACCCAGTACTTC.

This clonotype was observed many times. The CDR3 DNA reads TGTGCCAGCAGAGTAGCGGGGGACTTTGGTGAGCAGTTCTTC. Amino acid sequence: CASRVAGDFGEQFF. The chain combines TRBV12-3 or TRBV12-4 with TRBJ2-1, with 9 bases aligning to TRBD2. V shed 6 bases and J 9 bases; nucleotides not matched to a gene: 9. CDR3 length: 14 amino acids.

This clonotype was observed a handful of times. A much more abundant neighbour one base away suggests this may be a read error. CDR3 sequence reads: CACGPNVLTF. The CDR3, as DNA: TGTGCCTGCGGGCCCAACGTCCTGACTTTC. The V and J genes are TRBV6-5 and TRBJ2-6, with D perhaps matching TRBD2 (5 bases). V was clipped by 11 bases and J by 8 bases, with 7 bases between them. CDR3 length: 10 amino acids. Germline V gene sequence: CDR1 MNHEY, CDR2 SVGAGI.

In this sample, this clonotype turned up many times. The chain has TRBV4-1 and TRBJ2-1; D tentatively fits TRBD1 or TRBD2 (5 bases each). Between the trimmed V and J ends, which lost 4 bases and 8 bases, there was a span of 18 bases. This CDR3 has 15 amino acids. The germline V gene encodes CDR1 MGHRA and CDR2 YSYEKL. The CDR3 DNA sequence: TGCGCCAGCAGCCCCTTTGGGGGATTGGTACATGAGCAGTTCTTC. Amino acids: CASSPFGGLVHEQFF.

This clonotype appeared many times. This chain joins TRBV20-1 and TRBJ1-6; D uncertain. Germline values: CDR1 DFQATT, CDR2 SNEGSKA (reference sequence). The CDR3 loop spans 17 amino acids. Trimming pared 6 bases from V and 5 bases from J, leaving 23 bases between. CDR3 sequence: CSALPYGHEVDNSPLHF. The CDR3 DNA sequence: TGCAGTGCCCTACCCTATGGGCACGAAGTAGATAATTCACCCCTCCACTTT.

The chain carries TRBV20-1 and TRBJ2-5, with 12 bases matching TRBD2. The CDR3 is 16 residues long. Unmatched junction bases numbered 12, after V lost 5 bases and J lost 5 bases. Germline CDR1 DFQATT, CDR2 SNEGSKA (reference sequence). The DNA for the CDR3 is TGCAGTGCTCTTCCCCTAGCGGGAGGGCGTCGGGAGACCCAGTACTTC. Protein product: CSALPLAGGRRETQYF.

This clonotype was counted at least ten times. The chain has TRBV7-9 and TRBJ1-4, with D unresolved. CDR3 length: 15 residues. Trimming pared 2 bases from V and 5 bases from J, leaving 12 bases between. Germline V gene sequence: CDR1 SEHNR, CDR2 FQNEAQ (reference sequence). This CDR3 reads CASSLLTRANEKLFF. CDR3 DNA: TGTGCCAGCAGCTTACTGACACGGGCGAATGAAAAACTGTTTTTT.

This clonotype was recorded at least ten times. The CDR3 is CASSSFLDRGGVGYTF. Here the CDR3 DNA reads TGTGCCAGCAGTTCTTTCCTCGACAGGGGCGGTGTTGGCTACACCTTC. The genes are TRBV6-1 and TRBJ1-2; 8 bases match TRBD1. Germline V gene lookup returns CDR1 MNHNS and CDR2 SASEGT. With 5 bases clipped from V and 7 bases from J, the junction kept 15 bases outside the gene matches. The CDR3 loop spans 16 amino acids.

At least ten counts were recorded for this clonotype. This chain connects TRBV10-1 to TRBJ1-5, with no clear D. V lost 10 bases to trimming and J lost 7 bases, with 20 bases between them. The CDR3 is made up of 14 amino acids. CDR1 WNHNN and CDR2 SYGVQD come from the germline V gene (reference sequence). This chain's CDR3 is CAIGGAVIRQPQHF. Written as DNA, the CDR3 is TGCGCCATCGGAGGAGCCGTAATTCGGCAGCCCCAGCATTTT.

Many counts were recorded for this clonotype. V gene TRBV4-2 combines with J gene TRBJ1-5; D is perhaps TRBD1 (5 bases). The V end was cut by 0 bases, the J end by 8 bases, with 5 bases between. The CDR3 contains 12 residues. Germline V lookup: CDR1 LGHNA, CDR2 YNFKEQ. Written as DNA, the CDR3 is TGTGCCAGCAGCCAAGAAGGGGAGCCCCAGCATTTT. Amino acid sequence: CASSQEGEPQHF.

This clonotype was seen many times. This chain connects TRBV2 to TRBJ2-2; 7 bases are a match to TRBD2. Germline V gene data show CDR1 as SNHLY and CDR2 as FYNNEI. With 2 bases clipped from V and 6 bases from J, the junction kept 3 bases outside the gene matches. CDR3 size: 14 residues. DNA for the CDR3: TGTGCCAGCAGTGAAAGCGGGATGGCCGGGGAGCTGTTTTTT. It specifies CASSESGMAGELFF.